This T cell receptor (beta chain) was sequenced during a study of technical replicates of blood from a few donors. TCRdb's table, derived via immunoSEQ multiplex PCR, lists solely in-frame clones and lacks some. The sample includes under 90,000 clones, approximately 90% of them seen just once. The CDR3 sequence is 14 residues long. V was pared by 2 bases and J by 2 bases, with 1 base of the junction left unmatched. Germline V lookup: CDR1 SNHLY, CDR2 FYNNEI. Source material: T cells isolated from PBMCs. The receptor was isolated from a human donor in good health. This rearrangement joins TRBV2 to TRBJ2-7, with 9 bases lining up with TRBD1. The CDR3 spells CASSERTGAYEQYF. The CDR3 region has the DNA TGTGCCAGCAGTGAAAGGACAGGGGCCTACGAGCAGTACTTC. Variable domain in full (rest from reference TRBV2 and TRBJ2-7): EPEVTQTPSHQVTQMGQEVILRCVPISNHLYFYWYRQILGQKVEFLVSFYNNEISEKSEIFDDQFSVERPDGSNFTLKIRSTKLEDSAMYFCASSERTGAYEQYFGPGTRLTVT.